In this sample, the clone carrying this TCR beta chain turned up many times. The data were taken from a study of response to subunit inactivated influenza vaccine. The germline V gene has CDR1 MNHNS and CDR2 SASEGT. The CDR3 extends over 18 amino acids. V gave up 5 bases and J gave up 5 bases; unmatched junction bases: 10. TCRdb recomputed calls from the RT-PCR reads with MiXCR, one row per CDR3 protein. Here the sample spans about 180,000 distinct CDR3 sequences, about 10% being singletons. This chain uses TRBV6-1 with TRBJ2-2; the match to TRBD2 covers 14 bases. Sequencing used non-naive T cells sorted from PBMCs, obtained on the day of vaccination. The TCR sequence derives from a man in his fifties or sixties who received an inactivated influenza vaccine. The CDR3 protein is CASSLPGLAGVGTGELFF. CDR3 nucleotides: TGTGCCAGCAGTCTCCCGGGACTAGCGGGAGTGGGGACCGGGGAGCTGTTTTTT.